This TCR beta chain was sequenced in a study of OX40 agonist ivuxolimab in advanced cancers. Study information: Participants, about 83% male, averaged roughly 60 years of age, ranging from 23 to 79. The study's findings and limits: Among some nonresponders, normalized T-cell clonal expansion was also low. Researchers did not determine the expanded peripheral T cells' antigen specificity. Clonal expansion by week 6 occurred in CD4+ and CD8+ blood T cells (at 0.1 to 3.0 mg/kg).

The repertoire was sequenced with immunoSEQ multiplex PCR; TCRdb's copy has only in-frame clones and lacks some. The sample has some 120,000 clones; under 95% are singletons. The CDR3 is made up of 15 amino acids. Trimming stripped 5 bases from V and 4 bases from J, with 16 bases between. CDR1 and CDR2 (germline): MNHEY, SVGAGI. Concerning this clone itself: No antigen is known for it.

Sample: CD4+ or CD8+ T cells sorted from blood, taken in a trial of the OX40 agonist ivuxolimab. The TCR comes from an adult with an advanced solid tumor such as melanoma, head and neck, liver or kidney cancer. The J gene is TRBJ2-3, the V gene TRBV6-5; D is undetermined. The chain's CDR3 is CASSKDNFGPDTQYF. The CDR3 nucleotides are TGTGCCAGCAGTAAAGACAACTTCGGTCCAGATACGCAGTATTTT.